The clone carrying this T cell receptor beta chain was counted once. The antigen remains undetermined. The CDR3 runs 15 residues. V trimming: 2 bases; J trimming: 2 bases; junction bases outside the gene matches: 4. The V gene's germline CDR1 is SGHVS and CDR2 FQNEAQ. Using immunoSEQ multiplex PCR, the repertoire was profiled, and TCRdb retains in-frame clones only, with some absent. The sample carries under 130,000 clones, around 85% recorded once. This sample was included in a study of PD-L1 blockade in urothelial cancer. The wider study: Blood yielded a median of 141,255 T cells per sample. Study-wide points: Blood TCR clonality below the median before treatment was a predictor of better survival.

This chain uses TRBV7-8 with TRBJ2-7, with 9 bases lining up with TRBD1. Sequences were derived from PBMCs, sampled around atezolizumab (anti-PD-L1) treatment. The TCR originated in a man aged 45-65 years with urothelial cancer. This CDR3 reads CASSLRQGGPYEQYF. CDR3 bases: TGTGCCAGCAGCTTACGACAGGGGGGACCCTACGAGCAGTACTTC. Together with reference TRBV7-8 and TRBJ2-7, the CDR3 gives the full variable domain: GAGVSQSPRYKVAKRGQDVALRCDPISGHVSLFWYQQALGQGPEFLTYFQNEAQLDKSGLPSDRFFAERPEGSVSTLKIQRTQQEDSAVYLCASSLRQGGPYEQYFGPGTRLTVT.